What follows are 12 T cell receptor beta chains derived from one specimen sequenced in a study of T cells in Graves' hyperthyroidism and ophthalmopathy. Amplified TCR beta CDR3 regions came from RNA transcripts. With the HTBI primer set, the TCR CDR3 went through a first round of RT-PCR. TCRdb independently ran MiXCR on the multiplex PCR reads; one entry per CDR3 protein. Of 350,000 to 450,000 distinct CDR3 sequences listed, approximately 15% are singletons. Sequencing input: blood. These receptors all stem from a woman in her fifties or sixties with Graves' hyperthyroidism.

The chain uses TRBV11-2 and TRBJ2-7; D unresolved. The CDR3 contains 13 residues. Germline V CDR1 and CDR2: SGHAT, FQNNGV. Trimming left V 5 bases short and J 5 bases short, with 13 bases between. CDR3 protein: CASSPGRGDEQYF. DNA for the CDR3: TGTGCCAGCAGCCCCGGGCGAGGCGACGAGCAGTACTTC.

This clonotype appeared many times. The chain uses TRBV27 and TRBJ1-1, with TRBD1 as a possible D gene (5 bases). Germline V gene sequence: CDR1 MNHEY, CDR2 SMNVEV (reference sequence). CDR3 length: 11 amino acids. The germline V and J ends were trimmed by 4 bases and 6 bases, with 6 bases remaining between them. The CDR3 DNA is TGTGCCAGCAGTTCAGGGCCTGAAGCTTTCTTT. Its protein product is CASSSGPEAFF.

V usage is TRBV27 and J usage is TRBJ2-3; TRBD2 matches at 8 bases. In germline, CDR1 is MNHEY, CDR2 SMNVEV (reference sequence). V lost 5 bases, J lost 4 bases, and 11 bases stayed unmatched. The CDR3 covers 16 residues. The CDR3 sequence: CASSTYSGIVADTQYF. The CDR3 DNA sequence: TGTGCCAGCAGTACGTATAGCGGGATAGTGGCAGATACGCAGTATTTT.

As to this clonotype: This may be a read error, as it is one base from a much larger clone. This chain connects TRBV2 to TRBJ2-5; TRBD2 matches 9 bases. Unmatched junction bases numbered 5, after V lost 5 bases and J lost 1 base. This CDR3 spans 15 amino acids. Germline V CDR1 and CDR2: SNHLY, FYNNEI. CDR3 bases: TGTGCCAGCAGTCGACTAGCGGAGACCCAAGAGACCCAGTACTTC. Translating gives CASSRLAETQETQYF.

This clonotype showed up many times. V and J are TRBV9 and TRBJ2-3; possibly TRBD1 for D (6 bases). CDR1 is SGDLS and CDR2 is YYNGEE in the germline V gene. Trimming took off 5 bases at V and 0 bases at J, with 13 bases between the two ends. The CDR3 runs to 15 residues. The CDR3 loop is CASSRTVTSTDTQYF. In DNA, the CDR3 is TGTGCCAGCAGTAGGACAGTAACTAGCACAGATACGCAGTATTTT.

This clonotype was observed many times. The chain combines TRBV20-1 with TRBJ2-5; D ambiguous. V was pared by 1 base and J by 2 bases, with 11 bases between. The CDR3 spans 14 residues. Germline assignment: CDR1 DFQATT and CDR2 SNEGSKA (reference sequence). Here the CDR3 reads CSARVEATQETQYF. The CDR3 DNA follows: TGCAGTGCTAGAGTCGAGGCAACGCAAGAGACCCAGTACTTC.

This clonotype was seen many times. The chain has TRBV11-1 and TRBJ2-1; 7 bases fit TRBD2. Germline V gene lookup returns CDR1 SGHAT and CDR2 FQDESV (reference sequence). The CDR3 is 15 amino acids. V shed 4 bases and J 3 bases; nucleotides not matched to a gene: 6. This CDR3 reads CASSSGGSVYNEQFF. Here the CDR3 DNA reads TGTGCCAGCAGCTCGGGCGGGAGCGTCTACAATGAGCAGTTCTTC.

This clonotype was counted at least ten times. V and J are TRBV3-1 and TRBJ2-7, with 9 bases aligning to TRBD2. The germline gives CDR1 LGHDT, CDR2 YNNKEL (reference sequence). This CDR3 is built from 14 residues. J gave up 5 bases and V 4 bases, and 6 bases lay outside the gene matches. CDR3 bases: TGTGCCAGCAGCCCGGGACTAGCCGTACACGAGCAGTACTTC. Translating it yields CASSPGLAVHEQYF.

J is TRBJ2-2 and V is TRBV12-5; a possible D gene is TRBD2 (6 bases). CDR1 LGHNT and CDR2 FRNRAP come from the germline V gene. The V end lost 0 bases, the J end lost 3 bases, and 11 bases lay between the germline ends. This CDR3 spans 16 amino acids. CDR3 region: CASGLVLAKDTGELFF. In DNA, the CDR3 is TGTGCTAGTGGTTTGGTGCTAGCGAAAGACACCGGGGAGCTGTTTTTT.

Many counts were recorded for this clonotype. The CDR3 DNA sequence: TGTGCCAGCAGTTTACCCGGGACGGGACTTTATAATTCACCCCTCCACTTT. It yields the protein CASSLPGTGLYNSPLHF. The J gene is TRBJ1-6, the V gene TRBV28; possible D gene TRBD1, 5 bases. Trimming stripped 2 bases from V and 4 bases from J, with 15 bases between. This CDR3 comprises 17 residues. The germline V gene has CDR1 MDHEN and CDR2 SYDVKM.

This clonotype was observed at least ten times. The CDR3 protein is CASSEMTGKYPTNEKLFF. Written as DNA, the CDR3 is TGTGCCAGCAGTGAAATGACAGGGAAATACCCAACTAATGAAAAACTGTTTTTT. The gene calls are TRBV2 and TRBJ1-4; 7 bases agree with TRBD1. The CDR3 extends over 18 amino acids. Germline lookup yields CDR1 SNHLY and CDR2 FYNNEI. Trimming removed 2 bases from V and 0 bases from J; junction bases left unmatched: 9.

CDR3 bases: TGTGCCAGCAGTGAGGGGTTAGTAAGTAGCGTAAGGGAGACCCAGTACTTC. It yields the protein CASSEGLVSSVRETQYF. This rearrangement joins TRBV6-1 to TRBJ2-5; tentative D call: TRBD2 (5 bases). The CDR3 extends over 17 amino acids. CDR1 is MNHNS, CDR2 SASEGT, per germline. V shed 3 bases and J shed 5 bases, with 22 bases lying between them.